Below are 2 T cell receptor beta chains sequenced from a single sample in a study of quantifying T cell responses using KT2 cells. About the study: cDNA was made from DNase-treated RNA using alpha and beta constant primers.

The cDNA 3' end received a ligated oligonucleotide with a UMI. An equimolar mix of RC1.1 and RC1.2 primed the beta chain across TRBC1 and TRBC2. Using its own MiXCR run on the UMI-ligation and nested PCR reads, TCRdb lists one record per CDR3 protein. This table has about 33,000 distinct CDR3 sequences, under 13% appearing once. The sequenced sample was PBMCs spiked with cells of the T cell clone KT2. These receptors all come from a human donor.

The chain is built from TRBV7-9 and TRBJ1-2; possibly TRBD1 for D (5 bases). The CDR3 loop spans 14 amino acids. The germline V and J ends were trimmed by 1 base and 4 bases, with 10 bases remaining between them. CDR1 is SEHNR and CDR2 is FQNEAQ in the germline V gene (reference sequence). Here the CDR3 DNA reads TGTGCCAGCAGCTTAGGGGACCGCTCCTATGGCTACACCTTC. The encoded protein is CASSLGDRSYGYTF.

This clonotype was counted ten times or more. V gene TRBV2 combines with J gene TRBJ2-7; TRBD1 might be the D (6 bases). Trimming shortened V by 7 bases and J by 2 bases, and 15 bases separated the two germline ends. The CDR3 extends over 14 amino acids. Germline V gives CDR1 SNHLY, CDR2 FYNNEI. Here the CDR3 DNA reads TGTGCCAGCACCCAATCGGACAGTCCCTACGAGCAGTACTTC. It is translated as CASTQSDSPYEQYF.